This TCR beta chain was obtained from a study of cytomegalovirus exposure and HLA in healthy donors. Findings and limits, study-wide: Investigators reported under 200 TCR beta chains as tied to cytomegalovirus. The classifier reportedly diagnosed cytomegalovirus status with high sensitivity and specificity.

In germline, CDR1 is LGHNT, CDR2 FRNRAP. This CDR3 has 16 amino acids. V lost 0 bases and J 4 bases, leaving 16 bases between the germline ends. In the PCR, 60 Vbeta and 13 Jbeta primers were used. Method: immunoSEQ multiplex PCR; TCRdb's copy keeps in-frame clones and lacks some. The table has 250,000 to 350,000 clones, roughly 80% seen once. In regard to this clone: Its cognate antigen is unknown.

This TCR was recovered from a girl aged 2 to 9 in good health and CMV-seronegative. The sample taken for sequencing was PBMCs. The chain links TRBV12-5 to TRBJ2-7, with TRBD2 as a possible D gene (7 bases). The CDR3 sequence: CASGLVVSRGAYEQYF. In nucleotides, the CDR3 is TGTGCTAGTGGTTTGGTAGTGTCCCGGGGGGCATACGAGCAGTACTTC.